The 21 T cell receptor beta chains listed next were all sequenced from one sample in a study of blood T cell repertoires in COVID-19. The protocol was immunoSEQ multiplex PCR, while the TCRdb copy is restricted to in-frame clones and leaves out a portion. The sample gives 200,000 to 300,000 clones, about 89% of which show up once; roughly 3.7% is in the top ten. Sequenced material: PBMCs or T cells enriched from blood (not recorded which). Receptor source: a woman in her 30s who had recovered from COVID-19.

V is TRBV10-3 and J is TRBJ1-1, with TRBD1 matching over 8 bases. The junction had 10 bases not matched to a gene; V was cut back by 11 bases and J by 5 bases. This CDR3 spans 13 amino acids. Per the germline V gene, CDR1 is ENHRY and CDR2 is SYGVKD. CDR3 sequence reads: CAAAGGPRTEAFF. CDR3 nucleotide sequence: TGTGCCGCCGCAGGGGGCCCGCGGACTGAAGCTTTCTTT.

The chain joins TRBV28 to TRBJ2-3; TRBD2 agrees at 11 bases. CDR3 length: 18 residues. The ends lost 4 bases at V and 3 bases at J; junction bases unmatched: 12. Germline-derived CDR1 and CDR2 are MDHEN and SYDVKM. The CDR3 protein is CASSSPSLAGVGTDTQYF. CDR3 nucleotides: TGTGCCAGCAGTTCTCCCTCACTAGCGGGAGTGGGGACAGATACGCAGTATTTT.

The CDR3 sequence is CASSEYWTEGEKLFF. CDR3 nucleotides: TGTGCCAGCAGTGAATACTGGACAGAAGGTGAAAAACTGTTTTTT. The chain employs TRBV25-1 and TRBJ1-4; D is perhaps TRBD1 (6 bases). The germline V gene encodes CDR1 MGHDK and CDR2 SYGVNS. The CDR3 covers 15 residues. Trimming cost V 0 bases and J 7 bases, with 12 bases left between them. Full variable domain (outside the CDR3, taken from reference TRBV25-1 and TRBJ1-4): EADIYQTPRYLVIGTGKKITLECSQTMGHDKMYWYQQDPGMELHLIHYSYGVNSTEKGDLSSESTVSRIRTEHFPLTLESARPSHTSQYLCASSEYWTEGEKLFFGSGTQLSVL.

The chain employs TRBV3-1 (or the pseudogene TRBV3-2) and TRBJ1-4; D is possibly TRBD1 (5 bases). There are 14 residues in the CDR3. The V and J ends lost 1 base and 6 bases respectively, with 9 bases between them. Germline-derived CDR1 and CDR2 are LGHDT and YNNKEL (reference sequence). DNA of the CDR3: TGTGCCAGCAGCCAAGTGGCAGGGTATGAAAAACTGTTTTTT. Translating gives CASSQVAGYEKLFF.

V is TRBV4-3 and J is TRBJ1-2; 9 bases align to TRBD1. CDR1 and CDR2 (germline): LGHNA, YSLEER. There are 15 residues in the CDR3. V was clipped by 0 bases and J by 7 bases; unmatched bases: 6. CDR3 DNA: TGCGCCAGCAGCCAAGATCGGGGGACAGGGTTTGGCTACACCTTC. This encodes CASSQDRGTGFGYTF.

This chain links TRBV7-2 with TRBJ1-1, with D perhaps matching TRBD1 (6 bases). V lost 0 bases and J lost 3, with 20 bases in between. CDR3 length: 18 amino acids. Germline lookup yields CDR1 SGHTA and CDR2 FQGNSA. The CDR3 sequence is CASSLAYRDASEDTEAFF. For the CDR3, the DNA is TGTGCCAGCAGCTTAGCCTACAGGGACGCGAGTGAGGACACTGAAGCTTTCTTT.

This clone was seen only once. The chain recombines TRBV19 with TRBJ1-1, with TRBD1 matching over 8 bases. Germline assignment: CDR1 LNHDA and CDR2 SQIVND (reference sequence). Trimming at V came to 5 bases and at J to 0 bases, leaving 8 bases not matched to a gene. The CDR3 sequence is 16 residues long. CDR3 DNA sequence: TGTGCCAGTAGTCGCAGGGGGCTAAAAATGAACACTGAAGCTTTCTTT. Protein product: CASSRRGLKMNTEAFF.

This sequence joins TRBV4-3 and TRBJ2-3, with TRBD1 matching over 12 bases. The CDR3 length is 16 residues. Germline V gives CDR1 LGHNA, CDR2 YSLEER. The trim removed 0 bases at V and 6 bases at J, leaving 4 bases unmatched. The CDR3 DNA reads TGCGCCAGCAGCCAAGAAGGGACAGGGGGCTACGATACGCAGTATTTT. Translation gives CASSQEGTGGYDTQYF.

The genes are TRBV7-2 and TRBJ2-7; TRBD2 matches 8 bases. Germline CDR1 and CDR2: SGHTA and FQGNSA. Losses at the gene ends were 3 bases for V and 2 bases for J; bases not matched to a gene: 9. The CDR3 length is 16 residues. The CDR3 protein is CASSFRAGDKTYEQYF. The CDR3 DNA reads as TGTGCCAGCAGCTTTCGAGCGGGAGATAAGACCTACGAGCAGTACTTC.

The chain is built from TRBV28 and TRBJ2-5, with TRBD1 matching over 9 bases. The germline CDR1 and CDR2 sequences are MDHEN and SYDVKM. This CDR3 has 15 amino acids. With V trimmed by 3 bases and J by 5 bases, 7 bases remained unmatched. The CDR3 reads CASSLTGGEWETQYF. CDR3 DNA sequence: TGTGCCAGCAGTTTGACAGGGGGGGAATGGGAGACCCAGTACTTC.

The CDR3 DNA reads as TGCGCCAGCAGCCAAGACGACAGTGTGATGGACTATGGCTACACCTTC. This gives the protein CASSQDDSVMDYGYTF. The V and J genes are TRBV4-1 and TRBJ1-2; D is possibly TRBD1 (5 bases). V gave up 0 bases and J gave up 3 bases, with 14 bases separating them. Germline CDR1 and CDR2: MGHRA and YSYEKL. This CDR3 spans 16 amino acids.

The CDR3 nucleotides read TGCAGTGCTAGTCGACGGGGGGCAGGCAATCAGCCCCAGCATTTT. The encoded protein is CSASRRGAGNQPQHF. The chain recombines TRBV20-1 with TRBJ1-5, with D tentatively TRBD1 (6 bases). This CDR3 has 15 residues. Germline lookup yields CDR1 DFQATT and CDR2 SNEGSKA (reference sequence). With 3 bases removed from V and 2 bases from J, the gap between germline ends came to 14 bases.

The CDR3 loop reads CASSPGDRVTEAFF. The CDR3 nucleotides read TGTGCCAGCAGCCCGGGGGACAGGGTCACTGAAGCTTTCTTT. This sequence joins TRBV7-6 and TRBJ1-1, with 9 bases fitting TRBD1. After removal of 5 bases from V and 4 bases from J, the junction contained 5 bases not matched to a gene. Germline-derived CDR1 and CDR2 are SGHVS and FNYEAQ. The CDR3 loop spans 14 amino acids.

The V and J genes are TRBV27 and TRBJ2-7; D is unresolved. CDR1 MNHEY and CDR2 SMNVEV come from the germline V gene (reference sequence). The CDR3 covers 16 residues. V was cut by 4 bases and J by 3 bases, with 19 bases left in between. In DNA form, the CDR3 reads TGTGCCAGCAGTTCGCGACAAGGCTTCCCAGACTACGAGCAGTACTTC. As protein: CASSSRQGFPDYEQYF.

This chain uses TRBV18 with TRBJ2-7; 11 bases map to TRBD2. Germline trimming cut 3 bases from V and 1 base from J; bases unmatched to any gene: 14. The CDR3 extends over 19 amino acids. Germline assignment: CDR1 KGHSH and CDR2 LQKENI. The CDR3 nucleotides are TGTGCCAGCTCACCTCCCGGACTAGCGGGCCTATCTGGGTCCTACGAGCAGTACTTC. Translation: CASSPPGLAGLSGSYEQYF.

The chain uses TRBV6-6 and TRBJ2-4, with 8 bases aligning to TRBD1. Germline assignment: CDR1 MNHNY and CDR2 SVGAGI (reference sequence). The ends lost 4 bases at V and 0 bases at J; junction bases unmatched: 5. This CDR3 contains 16 residues. The DNA for the CDR3 is TGTGCCAGCAGTTCCGGACAGGGAGAAGCCAAAAACATTCAGTACTTC. Protein: CASSSGQGEAKNIQYF.

This sequence joins TRBV19 and TRBJ2-7, with a weak D call TRBD2 (6 bases). The germline V gene has CDR1 LNHDA and CDR2 SQIVND (reference sequence). Between the trimmed V and J ends, which lost 5 bases and 2 bases, there was a span of 16 bases. The CDR3 covers 15 residues. The CDR3 nucleotides read TGTGCCAGTAGTTTAGGGCAGGGAGGCACCTACGAGCAGTACTTC. It is translated as CASSLGQGGTYEQYF.

This chain links TRBV6-1 with TRBJ2-1; D may be TRBD2 (5 bases). Germline V gene lookup returns CDR1 MNHNS and CDR2 SASEGT. The CDR3 length is 17 residues. Trimming took off 3 bases at V and 7 bases at J, with 22 bases between the two ends. CDR3 in DNA: TGTGCCAGCAGTGATCGTCTTCCCGGGGTTAAGTGGAATGAGCAGTTCTTC. The encoded protein is CASSDRLPGVKWNEQFF.

The table lists this clone with a count of one. The chain is built from TRBV19 and TRBJ2-5; 11 bases match TRBD2. The CDR3 consists of 15 residues. Germline values: CDR1 LNHDA, CDR2 SQIVND (reference sequence). V gave up 4 bases and J gave up 4 bases; unmatched junction bases: 5. This CDR3 reads CASSTGLAAGETQYF. CDR3 bases: TGTGCCAGTAGTACGGGACTAGCGGCGGGAGAGACCCAGTACTTC.

This clone has a handful of counts. The chain is built from TRBV18 and TRBJ2-6; D gene ambiguous. CDR1 is KGHSH, CDR2 LQKENI, per germline. This CDR3 is 15 amino acids long. V lost 3 bases to trimming and J lost 3 bases, with 9 bases between them. CDR3 in amino acids: CASSPPRSGANVLTF. CDR3 DNA sequence: TGTGCCAGCTCACCCCCCCGCAGTGGGGCCAACGTCCTGACTTTC.

This sequence joins TRBV18 and TRBJ1-5; no definite D call. Germline lookup yields CDR1 KGHSH and CDR2 LQKENI. The length of the CDR3 is 15 residues. The germline V and J ends were trimmed by 5 bases and 6 bases, with 17 bases remaining between them. CDR3 nucleotides: TGTGCCAGCTCAGCCGGGTCCCCAGTAGGTCAGCCCCAGCATTTT. Translation: CASSAGSPVGQPQHF.